Listed here are 24 T cell receptor beta chains from one sample, sequenced in a study of T cells after yellow fever vaccination. TCRdb reprocessed the 5' RACE reads with MiXCR, giving one entry per CDR3 protein. Among some 500,000 distinct CDR3 sequences listed, less than 15% were seen once. The sample here was PBMCs, taken on the day of the yellow fever booster vaccination. These TCRs come from a man aged 25-40 years who received the YFV17D yellow fever vaccine.

The V call is TRBV9, the J call TRBJ2-4; D may be TRBD1 (6 bases). The CDR3 runs 16 residues. Trimming left V 0 bases short and J 6 bases short, with 16 bases between. Germline V gene data show CDR1 as SGDLS and CDR2 as YYNGEE. Written as DNA, the CDR3 is TGTGCCAGCAGCGTAGCCGGCCAGCTAGGGGGAAACATTCAGTACTTC. It specifies CASSVAGQLGGNIQYF.

There are a few counts of this clonotype. The CDR3 reads CASSLGTGISYEQYF. CDR3 DNA sequence: TGTGCCAGCAGCTTAGGGACAGGGATTTCCTACGAGCAGTACTTC. The gene calls are TRBV7-2 and TRBJ2-7, with 8 bases lining up with TRBD1. CDR1 is SGHTA, CDR2 FQGNSA, per germline. The ends lost 1 base at V and 1 base at J; junction bases unmatched: 3. This CDR3 is 15 amino acids long.

CDR3 region: CASSYDPGTGVQYF. The CDR3 DNA is TGCGCCAGCAGCTACGACCCCGGGACAGGGGTGCAGTACTTC. The V call is TRBV5-1, the J call TRBJ2-7; 10 nucleotides align to TRBD1. The CDR3 runs 14 residues. The germline V gene has CDR1 SGHRS and CDR2 YFSETQ. The ends lost 3 bases at V and 9 bases at J; junction bases unmatched: 9.

This clonotype was counted at least ten times. The chain's CDR3 is CSVVRTLADDRNEQFF. CDR3 nucleotide sequence: TGCAGCGTTGTCCGAACACTAGCAGACGACCGGAATGAGCAGTTCTTC. The V gene is TRBV29-1, the J gene TRBJ2-1, with D perhaps TRBD2 (6 bases). Trimming left V 4 bases short and J 7 bases short, with 23 bases between. The length of the CDR3 is 16 residues. In germline, CDR1 is SQVTM, CDR2 ANQGSEA.

This clonotype was counted many times. The V call is TRBV5-1, the J call TRBJ2-7; either TRBD1 or TRBD2 may fit D (5 bases each). The CDR3 consists of 14 residues. Germline V gene lookup returns CDR1 SGHRS and CDR2 YFSETQ. Trimming pared 0 bases from V and 2 bases from J, leaving 9 bases between. The CDR3 region has the DNA TGCGCCAGCAGCTTGGCCGAGGGACCCTACGAGCAGTACTTC. Amino acid sequence: CASSLAEGPYEQYF.

This sequence joins TRBV4-3 and TRBJ2-3, with unresolved D. Germline V gene lookup returns CDR1 LGHNA and CDR2 YSLEER. The CDR3 is 16 residues long. Deletions cut 1 base from V and 0 bases from J, with 11 bases between. The CDR3 protein is CASSQGVPESTDTQYF. The CDR3 nucleotides read TGCGCCAGCAGCCAAGGGGTCCCCGAAAGCACAGATACGCAGTATTTT.

The chain is built from TRBV2 and TRBJ2-1; the match to TRBD1 covers 7 bases. Germline assignment: CDR1 SNHLY and CDR2 FYNNEI. J lost 9 bases, V lost 6 bases, and 5 bases had no gene match. There are 12 residues in the CDR3. In DNA form, the CDR3 reads TGTGCCAGCAGAGGACAGGCCAGTGAGCAGTTCTTC. Encoded protein: CASRGQASEQFF.

J is TRBJ1-2 and V is TRBV7-2; D unresolved. Germline CDR1 is SGHTA and CDR2 is FQGNSA. The CDR3 loop spans 16 amino acids. V was trimmed by 4 bases and J by 4 bases, leaving 19 bases between them. In DNA, the CDR3 is TGTGCCAGCAGCTCGTCCCCAAGCTCCCGCCTCTATGGCTACACCTTC. Protein sequence: CASSSSPSSRLYGYTF.

The chain is built from TRBV29-1 and TRBJ1-6, with TRBD1 matching over 9 bases. The trim removed 6 bases at V and 5 bases at J, leaving 2 bases unmatched. This CDR3 region has 13 residues. Germline values: CDR1 SQVTM, CDR2 ANQGSEA. CDR3 nucleotide sequence: TGCAGCGTAAGGACAGGGGATAATTCACCCCTCCACTTT. Encoded protein: CSVRTGDNSPLHF.

The chain uses TRBV10-3 and TRBJ2-1; D unresolved. CDR1 is ENHRY, CDR2 SYGVKD, per germline. V lost 2 bases to trimming and J lost 2 bases, with 4 bases between them. The CDR3 is 13 amino acids. This chain's CDR3 is CAISEATYNEQFF. The CDR3 nucleotides read TGTGCCATCAGTGAGGCTACCTACAATGAGCAGTTCTTC.

The DNA of the CDR3 is TGTGCCAGCAGCTTCGGACTAGCGGGAGTGAAGCGCGAGCAGTACTTC. It is translated as CASSFGLAGVKREQYF. The gene calls are TRBV7-9 and TRBJ2-7, with 13 positions matching TRBD2. V lost 3 bases and J lost 6; bases outside the gene matches: 8. The CDR3 has 16 residues. Germline-derived CDR1 and CDR2 are SEHNR and FQNEAQ (reference sequence).

This clonotype was counted only a few times. The chain combines TRBV29-1 with TRBJ2-4; possibly TRBD1 for D (6 bases). V was trimmed by 4 bases and J by 0 bases, leaving 19 bases between them. The CDR3 loop spans 17 amino acids. Germline CDR1 reads SQVTM; CDR2 reads ANQGSEA. CDR3 protein: CSVVGGLTSLAKNIQYF. The CDR3 DNA reads TGCAGCGTTGTTGGGGGCCTAACCTCTCTAGCCAAAAACATTCAGTACTTC.

This clonotype has a count of ten or more. The chain couples TRBV5-5 to TRBJ2-1; 10 bases are shared with TRBD2. From germline, CDR1 is SGHKS and CDR2 YYEKEE (reference sequence). Unmatched junction bases numbered 9, after V lost 4 bases and J lost 8 bases. This CDR3 has 15 amino acids. In DNA form, the CDR3 reads TGTGCCAGCAGCGAACTAGCGGGAAGATCTTATGAGCAGTTCTTC. Translated: CASSELAGRSYEQFF.

The chain is built from TRBV5-1 and TRBJ1-2; D possibly corresponds to TRBD1 (5 bases). The CDR3 sequence is 13 residues long. The V end lost 5 bases, the J end lost 0 bases, and 8 bases lay between the germline ends. CDR1 and CDR2 from the germline V gene are SGHRS and YFSETQ. The CDR3 bases are TGCGCCAGCAGAGCGGGACCTAACTATGGCTACACCTTC. This encodes CASRAGPNYGYTF.

The J gene is TRBJ1-5, the V gene TRBV27; no reliable D call. CDR3 length equals 15 residues. V dropped 6 bases and J dropped 5 bases, with 17 bases sitting between them. Germline V CDR1 and CDR2: MNHEY, SMNVEV (reference sequence). For the CDR3, the DNA is TGTGCCAGCAGCAAATATGGGGTAGCCGATCAGCCCCAGCATTTT. The encoded protein is CASSKYGVADQPQHF.

This clonotype was counted a few times. The rearrangement joins TRBV5-1 to TRBJ1-1; no firm D call. CDR1 and CDR2 (germline): SGHRS, YFSETQ. The CDR3 spans 14 residues. Trimming shortened V by 0 bases and J by 3 bases, and 9 bases separated the two germline ends. CDR3 in amino acids: CASSLEAGDTEAFF. In nucleotides, the CDR3 is TGCGCCAGCAGCTTGGAGGCGGGTGACACTGAAGCTTTCTTT.

This clonotype was counted a few times. The V and J genes are TRBV12-3 or TRBV12-4 and TRBJ2-3; D is unclear. The CDR3 covers 12 residues. Trimming shortened V by 10 bases and J by 7 bases, and 15 bases separated the two germline ends. DNA for the CDR3: TGTGCCATCACCGGGCCAGGAAATACGCAGTATTTT. Encoded protein: CAITGPGNTQYF.

This clonotype was observed a few times. The gene calls are TRBV10-3 and TRBJ2-1, with D unclear. The germline gives CDR1 ENHRY, CDR2 SYGVKD. Trimming cost V 6 bases and J 8 bases, with 8 bases left between them. This CDR3 has 11 amino acids. The CDR3 here is CAISPRDEQFF. Written as DNA, the CDR3 is TGTGCCATCAGCCCTAGGGATGAGCAGTTCTTC.

This clonotype was seen many times. The chain combines TRBV7-2 with TRBJ2-5; 9 nucleotides agree with TRBD2. CDR1 is SGHTA and CDR2 is FQGNSA in the germline V gene. The CDR3 is 13 amino acids. Unmatched junction bases numbered 2, after V lost 3 bases and J lost 6 bases. The CDR3 loop reads CASSLLAGQTQYF. Here the CDR3 DNA reads TGTGCCAGCAGCTTGCTAGCGGGACAGACCCAGTACTTC.

The chain couples TRBV6-1 to TRBJ2-1; D perhaps matches TRBD1 (6 bases). Germline CDR1 is MNHNS and CDR2 is SASEGT. The CDR3 has 16 residues. Trimming pared 8 bases from V and 2 bases from J, leaving 19 bases between. CDR3 nucleotide sequence: TGTGCCAGCGGCCAGGGGCTAGGGGATACCTACAATGAGCAGTTCTTC. It specifies CASGQGLGDTYNEQFF.

The chain couples TRBV6-1 to TRBJ2-7; 8 bases are shared with TRBD2. The CDR3 is made up of 14 amino acids. CDR1 is MNHNS and CDR2 is SASEGT in the germline V gene. V lost 6 bases, J lost 2 bases, and 6 bases stayed unmatched. The CDR3, as DNA: TGTGCCAGCAGGGGGACTAGGGGAACCTACGAGCAGTACTTC. Translated: CASRGTRGTYEQYF.

This chain joins TRBV20-1 and TRBJ1-5; perhaps TRBD1 as D (6 bases). V was clipped by 3 bases and J by 0 bases, with 18 bases between them. CDR3 length equals 17 residues. Germline values: CDR1 DFQATT, CDR2 SNEGSKA (reference sequence). The DNA of the CDR3 is TGCAGTGCTAGTTTCCGACAAGGGACAACTAGCAATCAGCCCCAGCATTTT. It specifies CSASFRQGTTSNQPQHF.

The chain is built from TRBV18 and TRBJ2-4, with 8 bases identical to TRBD1. With V trimmed by 3 bases and J by 8 bases, 9 bases remained unmatched. Per the germline V gene, CDR1 is KGHSH and CDR2 is LQKENI. This CDR3 is built from 15 residues. CDR3 coding DNA: TGTGCCAGCTCACCTTCCCCAGGGGGCGGGGACATTCAGTACTTC. Translating gives CASSPSPGGGDIQYF.

This CDR3 is CASSPGQGLVNTEAFF. The DNA for the CDR3 is TGTGCCAGCAGCCCGGGACAGGGGTTAGTCAACACTGAAGCTTTCTTT. The rearrangement joins TRBV7-9 to TRBJ1-1, with 10 bases aligning to TRBD1. This CDR3 contains 16 residues. Germline CDR1 SEHNR, CDR2 FQNEAQ (reference sequence). The J segment lost 2 bases and the V segment lost 5 bases, leaving 8 bases of the junction unmatched.